Presented here are 20 T cell receptor beta chains from one specimen sequenced in a study of blood T cell repertoires in COVID-19. Libraries were prepared by immunoSEQ multiplex PCR; TCRdb keeps only in-frame clonotypes and omits some of them. The sample has about 370,000 clones; nearly 90% are singletons. The sample taken for sequencing was PBMCs or T cells enriched from blood (not recorded which). These receptors originate from a woman aged 25 to 39 who had recovered from COVID-19.

The rearrangement links TRBV3-1 (or the pseudogene TRBV3-2) to TRBJ1-1; D is unresolved. This CDR3 is built from 15 residues. Trimming cost V 3 bases and J 1 base, with 12 bases left between them. Germline values: CDR1 LGHDT, CDR2 YNNKEL (reference sequence). CDR3: CASSHAERTNTEAFF. CDR3 nucleotide sequence: TGTGCCAGCAGCCACGCGGAGCGGACGAACACTGAAGCTTTCTTT.

The chain links TRBV7-9 to TRBJ2-5; 7 nucleotides match TRBD1. In germline, CDR1 is SEHNR, CDR2 FQNEAQ (reference sequence). The CDR3 is made up of 13 amino acids. After removal of 5 bases from V and 2 bases from J, the junction contained 2 bases not matched to a gene. CDR3 residues: CASSRGQQETQYF. The CDR3 coding sequence is TGTGCCAGCAGCCGGGGACAGCAAGAGACCCAGTACTTC.

Concerning this clone itself: The same CDR3 arises from other DNA sequences in this sample as well. The chain combines TRBV9 with TRBJ2-7, with D tentatively TRBD2 (5 bases). Trimming cost V 0 bases and J 2 bases, with 9 bases left between them. Looked up from germline, CDR1 is SGDLS and CDR2 is YYNGEE. CDR3 length: 14 amino acids. The CDR3 nucleotides read TGTGCCAGCAGCGTAGGAGCCGGGACCTACGAGCAGTACTTC. This sequence encodes CASSVGAGTYEQYF.

This clone showed up just once. The chain joins TRBV2 to TRBJ2-5; D remains unclear. The CDR3 is made up of 16 amino acids. Between the trimmed V and J ends, which lost 5 bases and 0 bases, there was a span of 16 bases. The germline gives CDR1 SNHLY, CDR2 FYNNEI. The CDR3 DNA sequence: TGTGCCAGCAGTTTAATTTTTCAGCGTGACCAAGAGACCCAGTACTTC. This gives the protein CASSLIFQRDQETQYF.

This chain uses TRBV28 with TRBJ1-3; no firm D call. V dropped 5 bases and J dropped 6 bases, with 5 bases sitting between them. The CDR3 extends over 11 amino acids. CDR1 MDHEN and CDR2 SYDVKM come from the germline V gene. The chain's CDR3 is CASSLVNTIYF. In DNA form, the CDR3 reads TGTGCCAGCAGTCTTGTAAACACCATATATTTT.

This chain uses TRBV29-1 with TRBJ1-4; D is undetermined. CDR1 and CDR2 from the germline V gene are SQVTM and ANQGSEA. The length of the CDR3 is 15 residues. Trimming removed 4 bases at V and 0 bases at J, with 12 bases between. The CDR3 reads CSVGKSGATNEKLFF. CDR3 bases: TGCAGCGTTGGGAAGTCCGGAGCAACTAATGAAAAACTGTTTTTT.

The chain couples TRBV6-5 to TRBJ1-1; TRBD1 matches 7 bases. The germline V gene encodes CDR1 MNHEY and CDR2 SVGAGI. V dropped 8 bases and J dropped 4; count of bases not matched to a gene: 13. This CDR3 has 15 amino acids. CDR3 region: CASGLRQGVGTEAFF. Written as DNA, the CDR3 is TGTGCCAGCGGATTAAGACAGGGAGTTGGCACTGAAGCTTTCTTT.

Points on this clone: This sample includes further DNA sequences coding for the same CDR3. The J gene is TRBJ2-3, the V gene TRBV9; D may be TRBD2 (5 bases). Germline loops: CDR1 SGDLS, CDR2 YYNGEE. V shed 0 bases and J shed 2 bases, with 10 bases lying between them. CDR3 length: 15 residues. The CDR3, as DNA: TGTGCCAGCAGCGTAGGAGGCGGGTACACAGATACGCAGTATTTT. Its translation is CASSVGGGYTDTQYF.

The gene calls are TRBV7-6 and TRBJ2-7; 8 bases agree with TRBD1. With V trimmed by 4 bases and J by 3 bases, 8 bases remained unmatched. Per the germline V gene, CDR1 is SGHVS and CDR2 is FNYEAQ. The CDR3 loop spans 15 amino acids. DNA of the CDR3: TGTGCCAGCAGCTCAATGACAGGGGAAGTCTACGAGCAGTACTTC. The encoded protein is CASSSMTGEVYEQYF. Filled out from reference TRBV7-6 and TRBJ2-7, the complete variable domain reads GAGVSQSPRYKVTKRGQDVALRCDPISGHVSLYWYRQALGQGPEFLTYFNYEAQQDKSGLPNDRFSAERPEGSISTLTIQRTEQRDSAMYRCASSSMTGEVYEQYFGPGTRLTVT.

This rearrangement joins TRBV7-2 to TRBJ2-7, with D possibly TRBD2 on 6 matching bases. V was shortened by 3 bases and J by 3 bases, with 12 bases between the two germline ends. The CDR3 is 14 amino acids. Germline V gives CDR1 SGHTA, CDR2 FQGNSA. The CDR3 reads CASSLRGGIYEQYF. In nucleotides, the CDR3 is TGTGCCAGCAGCTTGAGGGGCGGGATCTACGAGCAGTACTTC.

The table lists this clone with a count of one. The V gene is TRBV29-1, the J gene TRBJ2-5; D is unclear. V was pared by 3 bases and J by 1 base, with 12 bases between. Germline CDR1 and CDR2: SQVTM and ANQGSEA. CDR3 length: 14 residues. The CDR3 bases are TGCAGCGTTGAGCCGGCCGAGGTCCAAGAGACCCAGTACTTC. Translated, it gives CSVEPAEVQETQYF.

The V gene is TRBV5-1, the J gene TRBJ1-5; TRBD1 is a possible D gene (5 bases). V dropped 3 bases and J dropped 5 bases, with 9 bases sitting between them. There are 13 residues in the CDR3. CDR1 and CDR2 (germline): SGHRS, YFSETQ. Here the CDR3 DNA reads TGCGCCAGCAGCTCCGGCAGGGATCAGCCCCAGCATTTT. Its protein product is CASSSGRDQPQHF. Full variable domain (outside the CDR3, taken from reference TRBV5-1 and TRBJ1-5): KAGVTQTPRYLIKTRGQQVTLSCSPISGHRSVSWYQQTPGQGLQFLFEYFSETQRNKGNFPGRFSGRQFSNSRSEMNVSTLELGDSALYLCASSSGRDQPQHFGDGTRLSIL.

This rearrangement joins TRBV30 to TRBJ2-7, with no clear D. Deletions cut 3 bases from V and 6 bases from J, with 12 bases between. The germline V gene has CDR1 GTSNPN and CDR2 SVGIG (reference sequence). The CDR3 is made up of 12 amino acids. The CDR3 is CAWRIAKSEQYF. For the CDR3, the DNA is TGTGCCTGGAGGATCGCTAAAAGCGAGCAGTACTTC.

This chain joins TRBV27 and TRBJ2-7; 7 bases align to TRBD2. With V trimmed by 4 bases and J by 2 bases, 5 bases remained unmatched. Germline loops: CDR1 MNHEY, CDR2 SMNVEV (reference sequence). The CDR3 is 14 amino acids. CDR3: CASSSWGGTYEQYF. The CDR3 DNA sequence: TGTGCCAGCAGTTCCTGGGGGGGGACCTACGAGCAGTACTTC.

V and J are TRBV6-5 and TRBJ1-1; 8 bases map to TRBD1. The CDR3 runs to 15 residues. Trimming at V came to 4 bases and at J to 1 base, leaving 5 bases not matched to a gene. Germline V gene lookup returns CDR1 MNHEY and CDR2 SVGAGI. CDR3 loop: CASSFAGGGNTEAFF. DNA of the CDR3: TGTGCCAGCAGTTTCGCAGGGGGCGGGAACACTGAAGCTTTCTTT.

The chain uses TRBV5-1 and TRBJ2-2; TRBD1 matches at 8 bases. The CDR3 length is 16 residues. V dropped 4 bases and J dropped 1; count of bases not matched to a gene: 6. Germline-derived CDR1 and CDR2 are SGHRS and YFSETQ. CDR3 DNA: TGCGCCAGCAGCCCGGACGGGACAGGGAACACCGGGGAGCTGTTTTTT. This encodes CASSPDGTGNTGELFF.

J is TRBJ2-3 and V is TRBV14, with 9 nucleotides matching TRBD2. Germline lookup yields CDR1 SGHDN and CDR2 FVKESK. The V gene end was trimmed by 4 bases and the J gene end by 3 bases; junction bases not matched to a gene: 5. This CDR3 has 15 amino acids. The CDR3 protein is CASSPQRGATDTQYF. The CDR3 DNA sequence: TGTGCCAGCAGCCCACAGCGGGGGGCAACAGATACGCAGTATTTT.

The V and J genes are TRBV20-1 and TRBJ2-7; 12 bases line up with TRBD2. The germline gives CDR1 DFQATT, CDR2 SNEGSKA (reference sequence). The CDR3 length is 13 residues. J gave up 6 bases and V 3 bases, and 3 bases lay outside the gene matches. The CDR3 region has the DNA TGCAGTGCTAGTATACTAGCGGGAGGCGAGCAGTACTTC. It encodes CSASILAGGEQYF.

The V and J genes are TRBV25-1 and TRBJ2-5; D is ambiguous. Germline V gene sequence: CDR1 MGHDK, CDR2 SYGVNS. This CDR3 is 15 amino acids long. V lost 5 bases, J lost 0 bases, and 13 bases lay in between. CDR3 protein: CASSKLRLHQETQYF. The CDR3 DNA reads TGTGCCAGCAGTAAACTCCGACTGCACCAAGAGACCCAGTACTTC.

There are a few counts of this clone. The genes are TRBV2 and TRBJ2-1, with D possibly being TRBD1 (5 bases). CDR1 is SNHLY, CDR2 FYNNEI, per germline. This CDR3 contains 14 residues. Trimming shortened V by 5 bases and J by 8 bases, and 16 bases separated the two germline ends. In DNA form, the CDR3 reads TGTGCCAGCAGTTCATCAGGGTGGGGTGATGAGCAGTTCTTC. It translates to CASSSSGWGDEQFF.